This is a list of T cell receptor beta chains from one sample in a study of shared clonotypes between healthy human individuals. Method: immunoSEQ multiplex PCR; TCRdb's copy keeps in-frame clones and lacks some. The table lists about 2.4 million clones, over 85% of them singletons. Sequenced: naive CD4+ T cells from PBMCs. The receptors derive from a man younger than 35 in good health. Some clones in this sample may be carry-over from other donors' samples. CDR3s include the opening cysteine and the closing phenylalanine or tryptophan. Each record gives: J gene, clone size, V gene, D gene, CDR3 DNA, CDR3 protein. D genes are given only for firm matches. A row's size may be missing; if present it is once, few, many or a size class.

TRBJ2-2	.	TRBV9	TRBD2	TGTGCCAGCAGCGTAGGGGGACTAGCGGGAGGAGCGAACACCGGGGAGCTGTTTTTT	CASSVGGLAGGANTGELFF
TRBJ2-5	.	TRBV5-1	TRBD1	TGCGCCAGCAGCAGGGGACAGTCTCAAGAGACCCAGTACTTC	CASSRGQSQETQYF
TRBJ1-2	few	TRBV29-1	.	TGCAGCGTTGAACATCTCTATGGCTACACCTTC	CSVEHLYGYTF
TRBJ2-7	.	TRBV5-7	.	TGTGCCAGCAGCTGGCGGCCGGGTCCCTACGAGCAGTACTTC	CASSWRPGPYEQYF
TRBJ1-3	.	TRBV25-1	.	TGTGCCAGCAGAGTAGGGGCTGGAAACACCATATATTTT	CASRVGAGNTIYF
TRBJ1-6	.	TRBV7-2	.	TGTGCCAGCAGCCACGCCGAGTTAAGCTCCTATAATTCACCCCTCCACTTT	CASSHAELSSYNSPLHF
TRBJ2-7	.	TRBV7-9	TRBD2	TGTGCCAGCAGCGCGACTAGCGGGACGACCCCCTCCTACGAGCAGTACTTC	CASSATSGTTPSYEQYF
TRBJ2-3	.	TRBV28	TRBD2	TGTGCCAGCAGTCCGATGGGGGGGACAACTAGCGGAGTGGCAGATACGCAGTATTTT	CASSPMGGTTSGVADTQYF
TRBJ2-1	.	TRBV28	.	TGTGCCAGCTCGAGCGCCTGGGGGAATGAGCAGTTCTTC	CASSSAWGNEQFF
TRBJ2-1	.	TRBV19	TRBD2	TGTGCCAGTAGTCCCCTAGCGGGATCCTACAATGAGCAGTTCTTC	CASSPLAGSYNEQFF
TRBJ2-7	.	TRBV4-3	TRBD2	TGCGCCAGCAGCCAAGGACTAGCGGGAGCGTACGAGCAGTACTTC	CASSQGLAGAYEQYF
TRBJ1-1	.	TRBV5-8	TRBD1	TGTGCCAGCAGCCACGGGTACAGGGGGAACACTGAAGCTTTCTTT	CASSHGYRGNTEAFF
TRBJ2-3	once	TRBV29-1	.	TGCAGCGTTGCGCGCGGCCTCACAGATACGCAGTATTTT	CSVARGLTDTQYF
TRBJ1-2	.	TRBV29-1	.	TGCAGCGTCACGTACCTCCGGACGGACTATGGCTACACCTTC	CSVTYLRTDYGYTF
TRBJ2-3	.	TRBV30	.	TGTGCCTGGACCCTCACGAGGCCCGGAACAGATACGCAGTATTTT	CAWTLTRPGTDTQYF
TRBJ1-2	.	TRBV7-2	.	TGTGCCAGCAGCTTACGGTCGGTCTATGGCTACACCTTC	CASSLRSVYGYTF
TRBJ1-2	.	TRBV19	TRBD1	TGTGCCACCCGACAGGGACCCGAGAGTGGCTACACCTTC	CATRQGPESGYTF
TRBJ2-1	.	TRBV18	.	TGTGCCAGCTCCCACCTCGGACAGCCACTGAGCGATGAGCAGTTCTTC	CASSHLGQPLSDEQFF
TRBJ2-7	.	TRBV30	.	TGTGCCTGGGGCAGGAGCTCCTACGAGCAGTACTTC	CAWGRSSYEQYF
TRBJ2-7	.	TRBV7-8	TRBD2	TGTGCCAGCAGCCCCCCCGGGACTACGTACGAGCAGTACTTC	CASSPPGTTYEQYF
TRBJ2-3	.	TRBV29-1	.	TGCAGCACCCGAGGGGGACATGTCACAGATACGCAGTATTTT	CSTRGGHVTDTQYF
TRBJ2-7	.	TRBV10-2	.	TGCGCCAGCAGTGTCTCGCTAGCGAACTACGAGCAGTACTTC	CASSVSLANYEQYF
TRBJ2-6	.	TRBV5-7	TRBD1	TGTGCCAGCAACGGGACAGGAAGGTCTGGGGCCAACGTCCTGACTTTC	CASNGTGRSGANVLTF
TRBJ2-4	.	TRBV18	.	TGTGCCAGCTCACCGGAGAGAAACATTCAGTACTTC	CASSPERNIQYF
TRBJ2-3	.	TRBV7-3	.	TGTGCCAGCAGCCCGGCGGGCGGTACGCAGTATTTT	CASSPAGGTQYF
TRBJ2-1	once	TRBV5-5	.	TGTGCCAGCAGCTTAGTCCCCGCCCCGTACTACAATGAGCAGTTCTTC	CASSLVPAPYYNEQFF
TRBJ2-5	.	TRBV7-9	.	TGTGCCAGCAGCTTACGTTCGAGACCCCAAGAGACCCAGTACTTC	CASSLRSRPQETQYF
TRBJ1-1	.	TRBV9	.	TGTGCCAGCAGCGCCCACAGGAAACACAACACTGAAGCTTTCTTT	CASSAHRKHNTEAFF